Listed below are T cell receptor beta chains from one sample, sequenced in a study of early T cells in non-severe SARS-CoV-2 infection. TCRdb reprocessed the 5' RACE reads via MiXCR and lists one record per CDR3 protein. The sample has tens of thousands of distinct CDR3 sequences, about 12% seen once. The sequenced sample was whole blood. These receptors all stem from an adult who was a healthcare worker with PCR-confirmed SARS-CoV-2 infection or an uninfected control (not recorded which). Both conserved end residues are part of each CDR3. The D gene is left open where the match is weak. Some rows mark clone size as missing; the rest say once, few, many or name a class of expanded clone.

J	V	size	D	CDR3	DNA
TRBJ2-1	TRBV24-1	few	.	CAPLSYNEQFF	TGCGCGCCCCTGAGCTACAATGAGCAGTTCTTC
TRBJ2-2	TRBV19	few	TRBD1	CASSIDRDRVGGELFF	TGTGCCAGTAGTATAGACCGGGACAGGGTCGGTGGGGAGCTGTTTTTT
TRBJ2-3	TRBV12-3/TRBV12-4	.	TRBD1	CASSLQGAAPDTQYF	TGTGCCAGCAGTTTACAGGGGGCAGCGCCAGATACGCAGTATTTT
TRBJ1-1	TRBV18	few	.	CASSPPSGGMNTEAFF	TGTGCCAGCTCACCACCGTCGGGAGGCATGAACACTGAAGCTTTCTTT
TRBJ2-7	TRBV9	many	.	CASSVGESFGVRYF	TGTGCCAGCAGCGTAGGGGAAAGCTTTGGGGTAAGGTACTTC
TRBJ2-7	TRBV7-2	many	TRBD2	CASSTPSGPYEQYF	TGTGCCAGCAGCACTCCTAGCGGGCCGTACGAGCAGTACTTC
TRBJ2-3	TRBV12-3/TRBV12-4	few	.	CASSLRSTDTQYF	TGTGCCAGCAGTTTAAGGTCCACAGATACGCAGTATTTT
TRBJ1-4	TRBV5-1	few	.	CASSLEADSNEKLFF	TGCGCCAGCAGCTTGGAAGCTGATTCTAATGAAAAACTGTTTTTT
TRBJ2-5	TRBV20-1	many	TRBD2	CSAGTKKETQYF	TGCAGTGCTGGGACTAAAAAAGAGACCCAGTACTTC
TRBJ1-6	TRBV3-1	few	.	CASSQGEMNSPLHF	TGTGCCAGCAGCCAGGGGGAAATGAATTCACCCCTCCACTTT
TRBJ2-5	TRBV7-9	many	TRBD2	CASSPRVAGEQETQYF	TGTGCCAGCAGTCCGAGAGTAGCGGGCGAGCAAGAGACCCAGTACTTC
TRBJ2-3	TRBV7-2	.	TRBD2	CATSSGVADTQYF	TGTGCCACATCTAGCGGGGTGGCAGATACGCAGTATTTT
TRBJ2-1	TRBV7-2	few	.	CASSSGYEQFF	TGTGCCAGCAGCTCGGGCTACGAGCAGTTCTTC
TRBJ2-1	TRBV5-5	many	.	CASSLVEVSYNEQFF	TGTGCCAGCAGCTTGGTGGAGGTCTCCTACAATGAGCAGTTCTTC
TRBJ2-5	TRBV5-1	.	.	CASAETYQETQYF	TGCGCCAGCGCGGAGACCTACCAAGAGACCCAGTACTTC
TRBJ2-1	TRBV29-1	few	TRBD2	CSERAGALNEQFF	TGCAGCGAGAGAGCGGGGGCCCTAAATGAGCAGTTCTTC
TRBJ2-2	TRBV11-2	.	.	CASTSTGELFF	TGTGCCAGCACCTCCACCGGGGAGCTGTTTTTT
TRBJ1-6	TRBV9	.	.	CASSVAGEGSPLHF	TGTGCCAGCAGCGTGGCAGGGGAAGGTTCACCCCTCCACTTT
TRBJ1-2	TRBV12-3/TRBV12-4	few	.	CASSLQGRDYGYTF	TGTGCCAGCAGTTTACAGGGAAGGGACTATGGCTACACCTTC
TRBJ2-3	TRBV2	few	TRBD2	CARDPGLAITDTQYF	TGTGCCAGGGATCCGGGACTAGCTATTACAGATACGCAGTATTTT
TRBJ1-1	TRBV11-2	few	.	CASSPGEASFEAFF	TGTGCCAGCAGCCCCGGGGAGGCCTCTTTCGAAGCTTTCTTT
TRBJ1-5	TRBV19	.	TRBD1	CASRSDREDQPQHF	TGTGCCAGCAGGAGCGACAGGGAAGATCAGCCCCAGCATTTT
TRBJ2-7	TRBV19	few	TRBD1	CASSEQGAFSYEQYF	TGTGCCAGTAGTGAACAGGGGGCCTTTTCCTACGAGCAGTACTTC
TRBJ2-3	TRBV7-9	.	.	CASSSRGPDTQYF	TGTGCCAGCAGTTCCCGGGGTCCAGATACGCAGTATTTT
TRBJ1-2	TRBV12-3/TRBV12-4	few	.	CASSPEAVYGYTF	TGTGCCAGCAGCCCGGAGGCGGTCTATGGCTACACCTTC
TRBJ1-4	TRBV12-3/TRBV12-4	few	TRBD1	CASSPYVRDRRTTNEKLFF	TGTGCCAGCAGCCCATATGTCCGGGACAGGCGGACCACTAATGAAAAACTGTTTTTT
TRBJ2-1	TRBV20-1	.	TRBD2	CSARDWASGGNEQFF	TGCAGTGCTAGAGATTGGGCTAGCGGGGGAAATGAGCAGTTCTTC